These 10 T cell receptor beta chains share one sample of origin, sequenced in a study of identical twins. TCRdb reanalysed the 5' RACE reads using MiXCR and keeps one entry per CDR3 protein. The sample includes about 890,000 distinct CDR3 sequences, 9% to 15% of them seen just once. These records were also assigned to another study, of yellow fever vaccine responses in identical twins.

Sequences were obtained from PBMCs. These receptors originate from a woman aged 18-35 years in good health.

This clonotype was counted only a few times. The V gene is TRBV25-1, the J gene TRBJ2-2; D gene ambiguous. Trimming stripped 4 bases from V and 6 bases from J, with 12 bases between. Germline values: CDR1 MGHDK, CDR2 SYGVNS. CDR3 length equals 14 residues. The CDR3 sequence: CASSASGVPGELFF. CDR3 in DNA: TGTGCCAGCAGTGCAAGTGGGGTGCCCGGGGAGCTGTTTTTT.

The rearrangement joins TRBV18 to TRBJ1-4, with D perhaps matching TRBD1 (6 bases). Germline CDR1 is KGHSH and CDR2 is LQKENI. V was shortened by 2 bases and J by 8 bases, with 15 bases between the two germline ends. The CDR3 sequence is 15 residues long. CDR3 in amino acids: CASSPERGEGEKLFF. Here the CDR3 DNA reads TGTGCCAGCTCACCAGAGAGGGGGGAAGGAGAAAAACTGTTTTTT. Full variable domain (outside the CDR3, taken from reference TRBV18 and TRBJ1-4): NAGVMQNPRHLVRRRGQEARLRCSPMKGHSHVYWYRQLPEEGLKFMVYLQKENIIDESGMPKERFSAEFPKEGPSILRIQQVVRGDSAAYFCASSPERGEGEKLFFGSGTQLSVL.

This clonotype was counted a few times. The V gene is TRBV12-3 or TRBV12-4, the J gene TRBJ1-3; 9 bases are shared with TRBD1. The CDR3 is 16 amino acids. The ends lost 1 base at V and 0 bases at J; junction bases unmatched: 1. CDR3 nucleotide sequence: TGTGCCAGCAGTTTAGAGACAGGGGGCTCTGGAAACACCATATATTTT. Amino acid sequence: CASSLETGGSGNTIYF.

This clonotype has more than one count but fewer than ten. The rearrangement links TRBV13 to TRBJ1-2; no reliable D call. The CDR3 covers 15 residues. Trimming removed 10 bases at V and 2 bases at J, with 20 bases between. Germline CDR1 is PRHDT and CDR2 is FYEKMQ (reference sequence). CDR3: CATIVPYDKNYGYTF. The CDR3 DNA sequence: TGTGCCACCATAGTCCCATACGACAAGAACTATGGCTACACCTTC.

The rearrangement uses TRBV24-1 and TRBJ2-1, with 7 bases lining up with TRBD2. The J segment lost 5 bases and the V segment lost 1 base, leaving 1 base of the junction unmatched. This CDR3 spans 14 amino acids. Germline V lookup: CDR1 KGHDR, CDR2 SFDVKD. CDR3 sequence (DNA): TGTGCCACCAGTGATTTACGGGGGGACAATGAGCAGTTCTTC. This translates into CATSDLRGDNEQFF.

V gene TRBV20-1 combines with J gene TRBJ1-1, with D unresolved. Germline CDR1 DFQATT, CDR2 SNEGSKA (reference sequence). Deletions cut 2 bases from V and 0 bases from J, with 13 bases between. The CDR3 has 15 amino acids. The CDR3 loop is CSARKGRTLNTEAFF. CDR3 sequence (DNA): TGCAGTGCTAGAAAGGGCAGGACTTTGAACACTGAAGCTTTCTTT.

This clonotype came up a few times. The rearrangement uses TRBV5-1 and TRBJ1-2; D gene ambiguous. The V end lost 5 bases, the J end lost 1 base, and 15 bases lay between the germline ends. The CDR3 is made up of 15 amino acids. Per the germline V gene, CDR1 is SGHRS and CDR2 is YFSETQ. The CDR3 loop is CASRRTDEINYGYTF. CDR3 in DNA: TGCGCCAGCAGGCGGACGGACGAGATTAACTATGGCTACACCTTC.

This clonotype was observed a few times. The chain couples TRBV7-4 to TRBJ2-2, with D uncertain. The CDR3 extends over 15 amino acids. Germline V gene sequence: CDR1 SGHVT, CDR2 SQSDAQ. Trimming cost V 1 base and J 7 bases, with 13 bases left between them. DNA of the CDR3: TGTGCCAGCAGCTTAGGTTCCCTAGGAATCGGGGAGCTGTTTTTT. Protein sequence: CASSLGSLGIGELFF.

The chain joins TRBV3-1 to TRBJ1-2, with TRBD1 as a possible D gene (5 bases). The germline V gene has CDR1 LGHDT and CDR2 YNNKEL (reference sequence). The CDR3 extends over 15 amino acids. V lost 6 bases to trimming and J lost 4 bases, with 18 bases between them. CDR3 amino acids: CASRFKGIGLYGYTF. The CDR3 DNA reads TGTGCCAGCAGGTTCAAGGGGATAGGGCTCTATGGCTACACCTTC.

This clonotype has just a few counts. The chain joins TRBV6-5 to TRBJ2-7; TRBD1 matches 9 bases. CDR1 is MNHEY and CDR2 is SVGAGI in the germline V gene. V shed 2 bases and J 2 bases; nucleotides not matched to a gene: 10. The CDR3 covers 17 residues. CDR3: CASSYGNPGTGPYEQYV. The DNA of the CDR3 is TGTGCCAGCAGTTACGGTAACCCCGGGACAGGGCCCTACGAGCAGTACGTC.